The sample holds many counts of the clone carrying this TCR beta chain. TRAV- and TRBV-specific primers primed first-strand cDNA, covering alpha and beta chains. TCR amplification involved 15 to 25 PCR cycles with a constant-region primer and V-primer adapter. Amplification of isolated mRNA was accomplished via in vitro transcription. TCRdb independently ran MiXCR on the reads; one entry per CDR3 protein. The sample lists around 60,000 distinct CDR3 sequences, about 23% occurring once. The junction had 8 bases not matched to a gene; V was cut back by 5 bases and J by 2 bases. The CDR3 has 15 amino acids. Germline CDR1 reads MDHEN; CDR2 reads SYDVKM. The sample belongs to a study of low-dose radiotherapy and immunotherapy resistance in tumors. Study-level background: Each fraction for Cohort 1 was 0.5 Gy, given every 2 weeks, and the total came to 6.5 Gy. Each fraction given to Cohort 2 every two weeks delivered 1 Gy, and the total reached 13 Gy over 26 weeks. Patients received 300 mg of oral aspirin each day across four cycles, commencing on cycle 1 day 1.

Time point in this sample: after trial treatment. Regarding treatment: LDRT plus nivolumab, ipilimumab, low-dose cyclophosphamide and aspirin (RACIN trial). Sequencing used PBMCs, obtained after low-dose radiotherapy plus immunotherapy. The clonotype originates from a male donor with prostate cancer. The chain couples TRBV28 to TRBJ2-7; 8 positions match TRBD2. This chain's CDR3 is CASSPFAGGTYEQYF. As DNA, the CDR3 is TGTGCCAGCAGTCCTTTCGCGGGAGGCACCTACGAGCAGTACTTC.